This entry lists 28 T cell receptor beta chains sequenced from one sample in a study of regulatory T cells in long-lasting Graves disease. Indicated time point: newly diagnosed GD, antithyroid drugs for less than 3 months. PBMC RNA was the source of the TCR library. Both iRepertoire HTBI primers and Arm-PCR of CDR3 regions were used to build the TCR beta libraries. TCRdb fed the multiplex PCR reads into MiXCR, producing one record per CDR3 protein. The repertoire holds about 380,000 distinct CDR3 sequences, with 15% to 17% as singletons. The material sequenced was peripheral blood mononuclear cells (PBMCs), taken at new diagnosis, from a patient treated with antithyroid drugs. These receptors all come from a female donor with Graves disease.

The V gene is TRBV7-3, the J gene TRBJ2-1; D remains ambiguous. Germline assignment: CDR1 SGHTA and CDR2 FQGTGA. The CDR3 is 13 amino acids. V was pared by 5 bases and J by 8 bases, with 13 bases between. In DNA, the CDR3 is TGTGCCAGCAGCCCCACGAGTGGAGATGAGCAGTTCTTC. Encoded protein: CASSPTSGDEQFF.

At least ten counts were recorded for this clonotype. The V gene is TRBV12-3 or TRBV12-4, the J gene TRBJ1-5; a weak D match, TRBD1 (6 bases). The CDR3 consists of 14 residues. Trimming pared 7 bases from V and 2 bases from J, leaving 12 bases between. Here the CDR3 DNA reads TGTGCCAGCAAGGCGGACAGCCGCAATCAGCCCCAGCATTTT. Translated, it gives CASKADSRNQPQHF.

The genes are TRBV18 and TRBJ2-3; D gene unclear. The CDR3 spans 15 residues. V shed 3 bases and J shed 0 bases, with 10 bases lying between them. Germline V gene sequence: CDR1 KGHSH, CDR2 LQKENI. The CDR3 sequence is CASSPDSASTDTQYF. The DNA for the CDR3 is TGTGCCAGCTCACCTGACTCAGCTAGCACAGATACGCAGTATTTT.

This clonotype was found a few times. This could be a read error, since a much larger clone is one nucleotide away. The chain employs TRBV3-1 and TRBJ1-2; D remains ambiguous. Germline CDR1 LGHDT, CDR2 YNNKEL (reference sequence). The CDR3 loop spans 13 amino acids. V lost 3 bases and J lost 8, with 13 bases in between. The CDR3 DNA sequence: TGTGCCAGCAGCCATTATTCCGCCGACGGCTACACCTTC. It yields the protein CASSHYSADGYTF.

In this sample, this clonotype turned up many times. The rearrangement uses TRBV12-3 or TRBV12-4 and TRBJ2-7; no reliable D call. The CDR3 covers 14 residues. Trimming took 0 bases from V and 4 from J, leaving 10 bases between them. CDR3 protein: CASSLAGSLYEQYF. The CDR3 region has the DNA TGTGCCAGCAGTTTAGCGGGAAGTCTGTACGAGCAGTACTTC.

The chain uses TRBV28 and TRBJ2-7; 8 nucleotides align to TRBD2. Germline values: CDR1 MDHEN, CDR2 SYDVKM. The CDR3 sequence is 14 residues long. The V and J ends lost 4 bases and 5 bases, in that order; junction bases with no gene match: 7. The CDR3 nucleotides read TGTGCCAGCAGTTGGGCCGGGACTAGGAACGAGCAGTACTTC. Its protein product is CASSWAGTRNEQYF. Drawing the rest from reference TRBV28 and TRBJ2-7, the complete variable domain is DVKVTQSSRYLVKRTGEKVFLECVQDMDHENMFWYRQDPGLGLRLIYFSYDVKMKEKGDIPEGYSVSREKKERFSLILESASTNQTSMYLCASSWAGTRNEQYFGPGTRLTVT.

This clonotype was recorded at least ten times. The chain joins TRBV5-5 to TRBJ2-7, with D hard to call. From germline, CDR1 is SGHKS and CDR2 YYEKEE (reference sequence). This CDR3 region has 14 residues. Trimming took 3 bases from V and 6 from J, leaving 16 bases between them. DNA of the CDR3: TGTGCCAGCAGCTCCCGCCAAGGAGCTGGCGAGCAGTACTTC. It yields the protein CASSSRQGAGEQYF.

The table lists this clonotype with a few counts. This rearrangement joins TRBV6-1 to TRBJ1-6; D is perhaps TRBD1 (5 bases). V was trimmed by 6 bases and J by 2 bases, leaving 14 bases between them. The CDR3 sequence is 16 residues long. Germline V CDR1 and CDR2: MNHNS, SASEGT. The DNA for the CDR3 is TGTGCCAGCAGCAAAGGACCAGGGCCCTATAATTCACCCCTCCACTTT. Translated, it gives CASSKGPGPYNSPLHF.

The chain carries TRBV6-5 and TRBJ1-2; 7 nucleotides line up with TRBD1. J gave up 2 bases and V 0 bases, and 3 bases lay outside the gene matches. Germline V CDR1 and CDR2: MNHEY, SVGAGI. The CDR3 contains 15 residues. This CDR3 reads CASSYSGQRNYGYTF. The CDR3 region has the DNA TGTGCCAGCAGTTACTCGGGACAGCGAAACTATGGCTACACCTTC.

This clonotype was recorded many times. The chain employs TRBV4-1 and TRBJ2-3, with unresolved D. The V and J ends lost 1 base and 6 bases respectively, with 14 bases between them. Germline loops: CDR1 MGHRA, CDR2 YSYEKL. The CDR3 loop spans 15 amino acids. This CDR3 reads CASSQVGVPGDTQYF. CDR3 in DNA: TGCGCCAGCAGCCAAGTAGGAGTCCCCGGTGATACGCAGTATTTT.

This clonotype was recorded many times. V is TRBV28 and J is TRBJ2-6; D remains ambiguous. This CDR3 is 16 amino acids long. V lost 2 bases and J 5 bases, leaving 13 bases between the germline ends. Germline CDR1 reads MDHEN; CDR2 reads SYDVKM. CDR3 sequence (DNA): TGTGCCAGCAGTTTAATCGGTTCGCAACGGGCCAACGTCCTGACTTTC. Translation gives CASSLIGSQRANVLTF.

This clonotype has at least ten counts. The V and J genes are TRBV11-2 and TRBJ2-7, with 7 positions matching TRBD1. This CDR3 contains 12 residues. Losses at the gene ends were 10 bases for V and 1 base for J; bases not matched to a gene: 4. The V gene's germline CDR1 is SGHAT and CDR2 FQNNGV. The CDR3 DNA is TGTGCCACAGGGGGAAATTCCTACGAGCAGTACTTC. Its translation: CATGGNSYEQYF. Based on the CDR3 plus reference TRBV11-2 and TRBJ2-7, the full variable domain is EAGVAQSPRYKIIEKRQSVAFWCNPISGHATLYWYQQILGQGPKLLIQFQNNGVVDDSQLPKDRFSAERLKGVDSTLKIQPAKLEDSAVYLCATGGNSYEQYFGPGTRLTVT.

This clonotype was counted many times. J is TRBJ1-5 and V is TRBV12-3 or TRBV12-4; D perhaps matches TRBD1 (5 bases). The CDR3 extends over 13 amino acids. V lost 3 bases to trimming and J lost 4 bases, with 7 bases between them. The CDR3 DNA reads as TGTGCCAGCAGTTTCAGGGAGAATCAGCCCCAGCATTTT. Translated, it gives CASSFRENQPQHF.

Many counts were recorded for this clonotype. V usage is TRBV6-2 or TRBV6-3 and J usage is TRBJ1-6; 10 bases map to TRBD1. Per germline, CDR1 MNHEY and CDR2 SVGEGT. The CDR3 length is 16 residues. After removal of 4 bases from V and 5 bases from J, the junction contained 5 bases not matched to a gene. The CDR3 is CASSSTGGVHNSPLHF. In DNA, the CDR3 is TGTGCCAGCAGTTCGACAGGGGGCGTACATAATTCACCCCTCCACTTT.

There are many counts of this clonotype. CDR3 protein: CASSHGQFNYGYTF. CDR3 bases: TGTGCCAGCAGTCACGGACAATTTAACTATGGCTACACCTTC. The chain uses TRBV12-3 or TRBV12-4 and TRBJ1-2; D possibly corresponds to TRBD1 (5 bases). This CDR3 spans 14 amino acids. The germline V and J ends were trimmed by 5 bases and 1 base, with 11 bases remaining between them.

This clonotype was detected many times. The chain recombines TRBV12-3 or TRBV12-4 with TRBJ1-1; no firm D call. This CDR3 is built from 14 residues. Trimming removed 1 base at V and 0 bases at J, with 6 bases between. The DNA of the CDR3 is TGTGCCAGCAGTTTAGGAGAGTTGAACACTGAAGCTTTCTTT. This sequence encodes CASSLGELNTEAFF.

This clonotype was detected many times. The chain's CDR3 is CATSRYGDYYGYTF. CDR3 in DNA: TGTGCCACCAGCAGATACGGAGATTACTATGGCTACACCTTC. This chain uses TRBV15 with TRBJ1-2; D is unclear. Trimming took 2 bases from V and 3 from J, leaving 10 bases between them. The CDR3 spans 14 residues. CDR1 and CDR2 from the germline V gene are LNHNV and YYDKDF (reference sequence).

This clonotype was recorded at least ten times. The CDR3 DNA sequence: TGTGCCAGCAGTCTTATAAAGACAGCGCCCTACGAGCAGTACTTC. Translated: CASSLIKTAPYEQYF. The chain has TRBV28 and TRBJ2-7; TRBD1 is a possible D gene (5 bases). Germline assignment: CDR1 MDHEN and CDR2 SYDVKM. Trimming removed 5 bases at V and 2 bases at J, with 16 bases between. The CDR3 contains 15 residues.

This clonotype was recorded many times. The chain joins TRBV6-5 to TRBJ1-5; D remains ambiguous. This CDR3 has 17 amino acids. V was trimmed by 0 bases and J by 0 bases, leaving 12 bases between them. Germline lookup yields CDR1 MNHEY and CDR2 SVGAGI. CDR3 protein: CASSYSKFPGSNQPQHF. The CDR3 DNA reads TGTGCCAGCAGTTACTCGAAGTTTCCAGGTAGCAATCAGCCCCAGCATTTT.

This clonotype was counted many times. The chain uses TRBV6-1 and TRBJ2-3; D possibly corresponds to TRBD2 (6 bases). The CDR3 covers 14 residues. The V end lost 5 bases, the J end lost 2 bases, and 11 bases lay between the germline ends. Germline CDR1 reads MNHNS; CDR2 reads SASEGT. The CDR3 sequence: CASSRGTSTDTQYF. For the CDR3, the DNA is TGTGCCAGCAGTCGGGGGACCTCCACAGATACGCAGTATTTT.

This clonotype showed up many times. The CDR3 region has the DNA TGTGCCAGCAGCGTAGCAGGGGGTAATTCCTACGAGCAGTACTTC. Its protein product is CASSVAGGNSYEQYF. The V call is TRBV9, the J call TRBJ2-7; 7 positions match TRBD1. The CDR3 sequence is 15 residues long. The junction had 4 bases not matched to a gene; V was cut back by 0 bases and J by 1 base. Germline lookup yields CDR1 SGDLS and CDR2 YYNGEE.

The chain recombines TRBV27 with TRBJ1-5; no firm D call. The germline V and J ends were trimmed by 1 base and 0 bases, with 4 bases remaining between them. The CDR3 sequence is 14 residues long. Germline CDR1 and CDR2: MNHEY and SMNVEV (reference sequence). The CDR3 DNA follows: TGTGCCAGCAGTTTATTTTATAGCAATCAGCCCCAGCATTTT. Translated: CASSLFYSNQPQHF.

This clonotype was seen repeatedly, ten times or more. The V call is TRBV5-1, the J call TRBJ1-1; D gene ambiguous. Germline lookup yields CDR1 SGHRS and CDR2 YFSETQ. The CDR3 totals 13 residues. Trimming removed 0 bases at V and 6 bases at J, with 9 bases between. CDR3 sequence (DNA): TGCGCCAGCAGCTTGGCCGGTTCAGCTGAAGCTTTCTTT. Translation gives CASSLAGSAEAFF. The entire variable domain, with the rest obtained from reference TRBV5-1 and TRBJ1-1, is as follows: KAGVTQTPRYLIKTRGQQVTLSCSPISGHRSVSWYQQTPGQGLQFLFEYFSETQRNKGNFPGRFSGRQFSNSRSEMNVSTLELGDSALYLCASSLAGSAEAFFGQGTRLTVV.

This clonotype was counted ten times or more. The chain is built from TRBV7-2 and TRBJ1-1, with D perhaps matching TRBD1 (5 bases). V was shortened by 5 bases and J by 2 bases, with 12 bases between the two germline ends. Germline CDR1 is SGHTA and CDR2 is FQGNSA. This CDR3 spans 14 amino acids. CDR3 bases: TGTGCCAGCAGCCTTAGGGACCGAAACACTGAAGCTTTCTTT. This sequence encodes CASSLRDRNTEAFF.

The table lists this clonotype with many counts. The gene calls are TRBV7-2 and TRBJ2-5; D not resolved. This CDR3 is built from 17 residues. Trimming took off 1 base at V and 2 bases at J, with 17 bases between the two ends. The germline V gene has CDR1 SGHTA and CDR2 FQGNSA. The CDR3 sequence: CASSLEAWYAEQETQYF. The CDR3 DNA reads TGTGCCAGCAGCTTAGAGGCTTGGTACGCAGAGCAAGAGACCCAGTACTTC.

This clonotype was found many times. V and J are TRBV19 and TRBJ1-1; a weak D match, TRBD1 (6 bases). V was trimmed by 8 bases and J by 7 bases, leaving 20 bases between them. Germline V gene sequence: CDR1 LNHDA, CDR2 SQIVND (reference sequence). CDR3 length: 14 residues. This CDR3 reads CASQGVRGRVEAFF. CDR3 in DNA: TGTGCCAGTCAGGGTGTTCGGGGGCGGGTTGAAGCTTTCTTT.

V usage is TRBV20-1 and J usage is TRBJ1-2, with 7 bases identical to TRBD1. CDR1 and CDR2 (germline): DFQATT, SNEGSKA (reference sequence). The CDR3 runs to 14 residues. The V segment lost 7 bases and the J segment 2 bases; nucleotides outside the gene matches: 10. CDR3 sequence reads: CSGSPPTGNYGYTF. The CDR3 nucleotides are TGCAGTGGGTCCCCCCCGACAGGGAACTATGGCTACACCTTC.

The sample holds many counts of this clonotype. The chain joins TRBV5-4 to TRBJ1-1; possible D gene TRBD1, 5 bases. The CDR3 totals 16 residues. With 0 bases removed from V and 0 bases from J, the gap between germline ends came to 12 bases. Germline CDR1 reads SGHNT; CDR2 reads YYREEE (reference sequence). DNA for the CDR3: TGTGCCAGCAGCTTGGTTTCGGGGGGTATGAACACTGAAGCTTTCTTT. This sequence encodes CASSLVSGGMNTEAFF.